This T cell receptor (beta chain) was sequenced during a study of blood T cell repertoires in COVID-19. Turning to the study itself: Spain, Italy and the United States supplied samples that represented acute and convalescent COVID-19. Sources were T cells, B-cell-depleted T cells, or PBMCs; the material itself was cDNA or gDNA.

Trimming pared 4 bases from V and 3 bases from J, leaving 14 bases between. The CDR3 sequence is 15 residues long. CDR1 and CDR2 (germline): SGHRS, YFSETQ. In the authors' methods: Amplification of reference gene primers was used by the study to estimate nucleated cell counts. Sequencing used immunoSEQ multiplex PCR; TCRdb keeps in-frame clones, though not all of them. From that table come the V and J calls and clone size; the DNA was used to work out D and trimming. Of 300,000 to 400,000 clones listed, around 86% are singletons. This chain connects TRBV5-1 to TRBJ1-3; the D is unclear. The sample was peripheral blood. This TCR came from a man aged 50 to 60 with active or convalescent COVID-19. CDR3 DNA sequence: TGCGCCAGCAGCACCACCCCGGGGAGTGGAAACACCATATATTTT. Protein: CASSTTPGSGNTIYF.